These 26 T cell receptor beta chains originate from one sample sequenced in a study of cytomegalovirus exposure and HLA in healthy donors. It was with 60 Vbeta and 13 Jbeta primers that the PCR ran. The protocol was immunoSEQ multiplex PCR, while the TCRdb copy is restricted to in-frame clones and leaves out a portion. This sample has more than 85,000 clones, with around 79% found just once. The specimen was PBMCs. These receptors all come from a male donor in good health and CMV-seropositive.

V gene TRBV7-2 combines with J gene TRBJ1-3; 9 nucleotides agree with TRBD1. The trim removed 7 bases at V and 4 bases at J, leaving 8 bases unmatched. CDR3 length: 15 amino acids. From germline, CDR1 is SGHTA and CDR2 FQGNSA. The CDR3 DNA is TGTGCCAGCAAGCTACAGGGGGCGGCGGGAAACACCATATATTTT. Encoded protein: CASKLQGAAGNTIYF.

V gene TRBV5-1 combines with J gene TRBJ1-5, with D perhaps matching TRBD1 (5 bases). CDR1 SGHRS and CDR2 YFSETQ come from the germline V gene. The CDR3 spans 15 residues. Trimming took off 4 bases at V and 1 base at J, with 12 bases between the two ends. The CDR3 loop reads CASSPGGASNQPQHF. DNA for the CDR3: TGCGCCAGCAGCCCCGGCGGGGCGAGCAATCAGCCCCAGCATTTT. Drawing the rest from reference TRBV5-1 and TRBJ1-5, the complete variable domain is KAGVTQTPRYLIKTRGQQVTLSCSPISGHRSVSWYQQTPGQGLQFLFEYFSETQRNKGNFPGRFSGRQFSNSRSEMNVSTLELGDSALYLCASSPGGASNQPQHFGDGTRLSIL.

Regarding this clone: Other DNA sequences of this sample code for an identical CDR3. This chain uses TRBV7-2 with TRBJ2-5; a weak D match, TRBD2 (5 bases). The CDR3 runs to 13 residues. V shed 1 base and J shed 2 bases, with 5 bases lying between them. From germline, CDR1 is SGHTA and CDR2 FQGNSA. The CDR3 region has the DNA TGTGCCAGCAGCTTAGGACTACAAGAGACCCAGTACTTC. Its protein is CASSLGLQETQYF.

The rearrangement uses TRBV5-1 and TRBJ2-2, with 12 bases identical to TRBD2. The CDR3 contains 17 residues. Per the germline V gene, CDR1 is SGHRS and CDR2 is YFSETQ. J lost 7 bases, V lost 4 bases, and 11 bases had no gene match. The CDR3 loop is CASSIRTSGASGGELFF. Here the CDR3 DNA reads TGCGCCAGCAGCATTAGGACTAGCGGGGCCTCGGGCGGGGAGCTGTTTTTT.

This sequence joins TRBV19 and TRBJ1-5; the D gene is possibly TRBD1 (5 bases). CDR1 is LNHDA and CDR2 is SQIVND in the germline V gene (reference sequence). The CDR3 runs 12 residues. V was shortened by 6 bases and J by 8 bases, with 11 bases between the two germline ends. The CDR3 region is CASRGGRKPQHF. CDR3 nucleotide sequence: TGTGCCAGTAGGGGGGGAAGGAAGCCCCAGCATTTT.

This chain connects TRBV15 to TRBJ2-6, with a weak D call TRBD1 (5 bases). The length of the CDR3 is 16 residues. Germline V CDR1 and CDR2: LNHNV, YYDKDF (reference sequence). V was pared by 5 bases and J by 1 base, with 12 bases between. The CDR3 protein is CATSRRVVSGANVLTF. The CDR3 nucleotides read TGTGCCACCAGCCGCAGGGTAGTTTCTGGGGCCAACGTCCTGACTTTC.

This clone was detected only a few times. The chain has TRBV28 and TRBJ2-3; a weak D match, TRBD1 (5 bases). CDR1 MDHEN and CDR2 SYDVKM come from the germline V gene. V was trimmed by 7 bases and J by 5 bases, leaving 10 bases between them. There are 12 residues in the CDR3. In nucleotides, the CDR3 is TGTGCCAGCACCCCAAGGGGAGATACGCAGTATTTT. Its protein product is CASTPRGDTQYF.

The CDR3 reads CAITGEGYTDTQYF. In DNA, the CDR3 is TGTGCCATCACCGGGGAAGGGTACACAGATACGCAGTATTTT. The genes are TRBV10-3 and TRBJ2-3, with D possibly TRBD2 on 5 matching bases. This CDR3 has 14 residues. Germline values: CDR1 ENHRY, CDR2 SYGVKD. V was cut by 7 bases and J by 2 bases, with 13 bases left in between.

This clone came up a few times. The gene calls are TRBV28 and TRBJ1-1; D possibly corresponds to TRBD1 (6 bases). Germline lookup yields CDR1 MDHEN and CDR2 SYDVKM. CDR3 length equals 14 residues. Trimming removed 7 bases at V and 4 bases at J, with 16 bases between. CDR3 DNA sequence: TGTGCCAGCACCATCACAGGGCTCGCCACTGAAGCTTTCTTT. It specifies CASTITGLATEAFF.

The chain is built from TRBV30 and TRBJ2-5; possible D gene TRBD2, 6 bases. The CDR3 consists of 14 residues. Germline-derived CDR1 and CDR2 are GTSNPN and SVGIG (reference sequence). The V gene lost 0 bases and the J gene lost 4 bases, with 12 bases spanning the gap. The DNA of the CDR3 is TGTGCCTGGAGTGTATCACCGCGGGGAGAGACCCAGTACTTC. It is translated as CAWSVSPRGETQYF.

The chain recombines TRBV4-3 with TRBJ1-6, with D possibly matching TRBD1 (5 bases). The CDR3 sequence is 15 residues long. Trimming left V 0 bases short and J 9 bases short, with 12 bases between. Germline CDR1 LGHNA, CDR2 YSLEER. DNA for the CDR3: TGCGCCAGCAGCCAAGACAGGGTTTTTAGTTCACCCCTCCACTTT. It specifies CASSQDRVFSSPLHF.

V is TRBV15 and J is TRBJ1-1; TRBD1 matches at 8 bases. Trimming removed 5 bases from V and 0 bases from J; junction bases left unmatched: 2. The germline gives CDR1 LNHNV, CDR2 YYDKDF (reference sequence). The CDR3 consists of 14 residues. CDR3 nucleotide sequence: TGTGCCACCAGCCAGGGGGCAGTGAACACTGAAGCTTTCTTT. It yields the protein CATSQGAVNTEAFF.

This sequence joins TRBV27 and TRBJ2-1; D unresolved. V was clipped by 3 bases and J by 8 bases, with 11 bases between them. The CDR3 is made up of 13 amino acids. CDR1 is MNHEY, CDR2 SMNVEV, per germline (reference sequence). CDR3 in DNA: TGTGCCAGCAGTTTGCTGAGCACCCATGAGCAGTTCTTC. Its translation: CASSLLSTHEQFF.

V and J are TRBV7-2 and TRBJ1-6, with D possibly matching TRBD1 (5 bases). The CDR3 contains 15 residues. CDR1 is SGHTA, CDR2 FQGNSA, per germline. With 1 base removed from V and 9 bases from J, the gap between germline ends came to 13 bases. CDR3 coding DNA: TGTGCCAGCAGCTTAGGCGGGGGTCGGGGTTCACCCCTCCACTTT. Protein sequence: CASSLGGGRGSPLHF.

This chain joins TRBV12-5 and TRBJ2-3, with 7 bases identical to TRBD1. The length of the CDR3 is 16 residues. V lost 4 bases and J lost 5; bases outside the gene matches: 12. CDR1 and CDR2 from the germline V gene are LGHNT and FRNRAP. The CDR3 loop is CASGSQGGGLGDTQYF. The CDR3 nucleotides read TGTGCTAGTGGTTCCCAAGGGGGCGGTTTAGGAGATACGCAGTATTTT.

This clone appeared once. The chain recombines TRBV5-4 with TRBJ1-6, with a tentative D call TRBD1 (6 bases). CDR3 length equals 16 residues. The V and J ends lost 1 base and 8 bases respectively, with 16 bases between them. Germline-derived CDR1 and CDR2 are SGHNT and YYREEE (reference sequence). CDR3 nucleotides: TGTGCCAGCAGCTTGTTCTACCCAGGGGACCATTCACCCCTCCACTTT. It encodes CASSLFYPGDHSPLHF.

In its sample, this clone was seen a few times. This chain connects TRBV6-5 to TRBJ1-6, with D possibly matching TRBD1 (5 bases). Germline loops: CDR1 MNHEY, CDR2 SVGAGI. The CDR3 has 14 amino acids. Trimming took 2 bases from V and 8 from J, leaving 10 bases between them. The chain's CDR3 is CASSYRGEDSPLHF. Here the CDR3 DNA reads TGTGCCAGCAGTTACCGAGGGGAGGATTCACCCCTCCACTTT.

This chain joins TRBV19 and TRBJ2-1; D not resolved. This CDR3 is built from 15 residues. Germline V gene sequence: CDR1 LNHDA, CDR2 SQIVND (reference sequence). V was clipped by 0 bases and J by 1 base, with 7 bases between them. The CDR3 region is CASSIEEQSYNEQFF. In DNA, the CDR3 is TGTGCCAGTAGTATAGAGGAGCAATCCTACAATGAGCAGTTCTTC.

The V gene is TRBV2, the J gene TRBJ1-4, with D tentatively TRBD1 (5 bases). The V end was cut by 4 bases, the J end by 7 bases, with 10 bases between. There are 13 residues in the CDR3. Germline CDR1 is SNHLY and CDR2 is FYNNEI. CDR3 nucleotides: TGTGCCAGCAGTGGCGGGGGAGGTGAAAAACTGTTTTTT. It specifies CASSGGGGEKLFF.

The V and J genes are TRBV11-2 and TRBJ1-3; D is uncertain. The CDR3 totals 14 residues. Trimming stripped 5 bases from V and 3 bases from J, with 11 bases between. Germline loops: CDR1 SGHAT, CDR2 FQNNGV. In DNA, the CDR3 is TGTGCCAGCAGCGGGCAGGCCTTTGGAAACACCATATATTTT. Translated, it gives CASSGQAFGNTIYF.

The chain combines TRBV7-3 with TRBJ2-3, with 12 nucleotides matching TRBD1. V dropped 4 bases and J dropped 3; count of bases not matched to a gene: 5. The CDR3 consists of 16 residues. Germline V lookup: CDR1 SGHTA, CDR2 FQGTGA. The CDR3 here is CASSSLGQGATDTQYF. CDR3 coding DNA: TGTGCCAGCAGCTCCTTGGGACAGGGGGCTACAGATACGCAGTATTTT.

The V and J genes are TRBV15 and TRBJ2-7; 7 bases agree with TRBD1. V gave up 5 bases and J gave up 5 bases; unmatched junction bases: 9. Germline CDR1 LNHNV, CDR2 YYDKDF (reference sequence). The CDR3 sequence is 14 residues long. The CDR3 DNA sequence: TGTGCCACCAGCCTCGAACGGGACAGCAACGAGCAGTACTTC. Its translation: CATSLERDSNEQYF. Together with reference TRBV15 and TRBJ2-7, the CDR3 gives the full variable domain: DAMVIQNPRYQVTQFGKPVTLSCSQTLNHNVMYWYQQKSSQAPKLLFHYYDKDFNNEADTPDNFQSRRPNTSFCFLDIRSPGLGDTAMYLCATSLERDSNEQYFGPGTRLTVT.

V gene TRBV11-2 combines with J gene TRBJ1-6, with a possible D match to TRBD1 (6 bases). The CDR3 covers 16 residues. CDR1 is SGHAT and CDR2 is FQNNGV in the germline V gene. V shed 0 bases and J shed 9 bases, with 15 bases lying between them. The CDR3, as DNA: TGTGCCAGCAGCTTAGATGTGGGGGCGCGGGTTTCACCCCTCCACTTT. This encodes CASSLDVGARVSPLHF.

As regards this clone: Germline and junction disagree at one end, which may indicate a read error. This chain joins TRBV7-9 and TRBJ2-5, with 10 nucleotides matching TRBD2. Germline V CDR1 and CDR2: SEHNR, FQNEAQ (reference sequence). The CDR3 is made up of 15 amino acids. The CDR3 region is CSSNRGLAGVETQYF. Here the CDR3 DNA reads TGTTCCAGCAACCGGGGGCTAGCGGGGGTAGAGACCCAGTACTTC.

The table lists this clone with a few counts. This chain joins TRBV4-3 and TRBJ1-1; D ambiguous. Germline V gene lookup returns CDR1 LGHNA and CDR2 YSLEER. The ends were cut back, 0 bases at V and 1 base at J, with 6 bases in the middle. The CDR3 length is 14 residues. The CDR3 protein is CASSQDTRNTEAFF. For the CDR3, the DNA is TGCGCCAGCAGCCAAGATACGAGGAACACTGAAGCTTTCTTT.

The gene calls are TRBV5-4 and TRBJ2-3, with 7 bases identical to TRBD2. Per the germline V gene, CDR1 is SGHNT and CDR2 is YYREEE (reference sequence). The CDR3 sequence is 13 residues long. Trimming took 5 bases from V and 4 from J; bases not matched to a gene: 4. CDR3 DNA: TGTGCCAGCAGTCCCCGGGGGGCAGATACGCAGTATTTT. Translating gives CASSPRGADTQYF.